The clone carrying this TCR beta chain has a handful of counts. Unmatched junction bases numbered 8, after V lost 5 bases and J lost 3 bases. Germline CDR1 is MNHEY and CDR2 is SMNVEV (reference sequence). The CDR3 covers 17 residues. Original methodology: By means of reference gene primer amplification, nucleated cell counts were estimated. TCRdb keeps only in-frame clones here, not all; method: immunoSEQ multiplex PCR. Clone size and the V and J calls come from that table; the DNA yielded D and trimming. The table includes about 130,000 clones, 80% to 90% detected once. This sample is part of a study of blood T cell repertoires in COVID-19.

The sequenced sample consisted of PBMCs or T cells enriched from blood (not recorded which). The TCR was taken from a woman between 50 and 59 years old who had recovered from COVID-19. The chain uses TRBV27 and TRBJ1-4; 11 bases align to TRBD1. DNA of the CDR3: TGTGCCAGCAGTGACCCGGGACAGGGGGGCTCTAATGAAAAACTGTTTTTT. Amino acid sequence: CASSDPGQGGSNEKLFF.